These T cell receptor beta chains were read from a single sample in a study of OX40 agonist ivuxolimab in advanced cancers. The assay was immunoSEQ multiplex PCR, and TCRdb's table has in-frame clones only and misses some. The repertoire has some 62,000 clones, 91% of them found once; the top ten carry less than 6%. Source: CD4+ or CD8+ T cells sorted from blood, taken in a trial of the OX40 agonist ivuxolimab. These TCRs come from an adult with an advanced solid tumor such as melanoma, head and neck, liver or kidney cancer. CDR3s leave out the opening cysteine and the closing phenylalanine or tryptophan.

v_call	j_call	cdr3_aa
TRBV5-1	TRBJ2-7	ASSLSGIYEQY
TRBV11-3	TRBJ1-2	ASSLDVRANGYT
TRBV28	TRBJ1-4	ASSVPLYRNNEKLF
TRBV5-1	TRBJ2-3	ASSLAAVLTDTQY
TRBV5-5	TRBJ2-1	ASSFSGFNEF
TRBV7-3	TRBJ2-2	ASSLRGGELF
TRBV27	TRBJ1-1	ASSLSGLGAAF
TRBV6-1	TRBJ2-5	ASSEITSGNQETQY
TRBV5-4	TRBJ2-2	ASSLDVTAGTGELF
TRBV30	TRBJ2-1	AWSRRDNEQF
TRBV7-2	TRBJ1-3	ASSTHSGNTIY
TRBV5-6	TRBJ1-2	ASSSPRQNYGYT
TRBV6-1	TRBJ2-2	ASSELWGVGELF
TRBV11-2	TRBJ1-2	ASSPTRTLGYGYT
TRBV4-2	TRBJ2-1	ASSQVFGTEQF
TRBV6-5	TRBJ1-3	ASSYSSRVGGNTIY
TRBV7-9	TRBJ2-7	ASSLDRGAGEQY
TRBV11-2	TRBJ2-1	ASSQGPGQGTYNEQF
TRBV5-4	TRBJ2-6	ASSPGLERGLANVLT
TRBV5-6	TRBJ2-7	ASSLDPKTYEQY
TRBV2	TRBJ1-1	ASSDTGWPIEAF
TRBV7-6	TRBJ1-3	ASSLGQGYGNTIY
TRBV5-6	TRBJ1-4	ASSSGDSRGEKLF
TRBV29-1	TRBJ2-7	SVEDSQIYEQY
TRBV5-3	TRBJ2-7	ARSRLSREHSSYEQY
TRBV7-3	TRBJ2-2	ASSISGRQKNTGELF
TRBV6-1	TRBJ2-2	ASRDRAGAGELF
TRBV10-2	TRBJ1-2	ASSPTTSTYGYT
TRBV19	TRBJ2-4	ASSPDGPIQY
TRBV6-1	TRBJ2-1	ASSEIPAQF
TRBV28	TRBJ2-6	ASSSGPGANVLT
TRBV20-1	TRBJ1-2	SAEDGRYT
TRBV9	TRBJ2-1	ASSVAGRPDNEQF
TRBV25-1	TRBJ2-7	ASRASGSYEQY
TRBV6-5	TRBJ1-2	VTRRGGLNYGYT
TRBV10-3	TRBJ1-5	AISDAGANPNQPQH
TRBV30	TRBJ2-7	AWSRRTSGRALY